The 30 T cell receptor beta chains below were found in one sample sequenced in a study of blood T cell repertoires in COVID-19. The method was immunoSEQ multiplex PCR; TCRdb's version includes in-frame clones alone and lacks a portion of them. In the table there are approximately 80,000 clones, about nine tenths of which are singletons. Input material: peripheral blood. All receptors derive from a woman aged 50 to 60 in a cohort sampled during active COVID-19.

The CDR3 here is CASSVRGGSSYNEQFF. CDR3 bases: TGTGCCAGCAGCGTTAGAGGGGGTAGCTCCTACAATGAGCAGTTCTTC. V is TRBV2 and J is TRBJ2-1, with a tentative D call TRBD1 (6 bases). This CDR3 has 16 residues. V was pared by 6 bases and J by 0 bases, with 15 bases between. Germline V gene lookup returns CDR1 SNHLY and CDR2 FYNNEI.

Notes on this clone: Other DNA sequences in the same sample also yield this CDR3. The chain has TRBV24-1 and TRBJ1-3, with a possible D match to TRBD1 (5 bases). The V end lost 3 bases, the J end lost 0 bases, and 5 bases lay between the germline ends. The CDR3 is 14 amino acids. Per germline, CDR1 KGHDR and CDR2 SFDVKD. CDR3 amino acids: CATSDRGSGNTIYF. In DNA, the CDR3 is TGTGCCACCAGTGATAGGGGCTCTGGAAACACCATATATTTT.

The chain recombines TRBV14 with TRBJ1-3; TRBD1 aligns across 11 bases. Germline trimming cut 2 bases from V and 4 bases from J; bases unmatched to any gene: 4. Germline V gene sequence: CDR1 SGHDN, CDR2 FVKESK. This CDR3 has 16 amino acids. For the CDR3, the DNA is TGTGCCAGCAGCCAAAGGACAGGGGGCTCCGGAAACACCATATATTTT. Translated: CASSQRTGGSGNTIYF.

The chain employs TRBV29-1 and TRBJ2-7; TRBD2 aligns across 11 bases. CDR3 length: 13 residues. The V and J ends lost 4 bases and 1 base, in that order; junction bases with no gene match: 0. The V gene's germline CDR1 is SQVTM and CDR2 ANQGSEA. The CDR3 nucleotides read TGCAGCGTTGGACTAGCGGGATCCTACGAGCAGTACTTC. It specifies CSVGLAGSYEQYF.

The count of this clone is one. This chain uses TRBV7-3 with TRBJ1-1, with 7 positions matching TRBD1. The CDR3 has 17 amino acids. With 4 bases clipped from V and 3 bases from J, the junction kept 14 bases outside the gene matches. The germline V gene encodes CDR1 SGHTA and CDR2 FQGTGA. The CDR3 DNA is TGTGCCAGCAGCTCCCAGGGGGTAAGAGTAGGGGACACTGAAGCTTTCTTT. Its protein product is CASSSQGVRVGDTEAFF.

V gene TRBV28 combines with J gene TRBJ2-7, with 7 bases fitting TRBD1. Germline V gives CDR1 MDHEN, CDR2 SYDVKM. There are 15 residues in the CDR3. Germline trimming cut 4 bases from V and 4 bases from J; bases unmatched to any gene: 10. The CDR3 sequence is CASSWSGQTNYEQYF. In DNA form, the CDR3 reads TGTGCCAGCAGTTGGTCGGGACAGACCAATTACGAGCAGTACTTC.

V gene TRBV5-1 combines with J gene TRBJ2-2, with D unclear. Germline CDR1 and CDR2: SGHRS and YFSETQ. The CDR3 extends over 14 amino acids. With 1 base removed from V and 4 bases from J, the gap between germline ends came to 8 bases. This chain's CDR3 is CASSLLLFTGELFF. CDR3 nucleotides: TGCGCCAGCAGCTTGCTCCTATTCACCGGGGAGCTGTTTTTT.

CDR3 residues: CASSLFGRYNYGYTF. The CDR3 DNA follows: TGTGCCAGCAGTTTATTCGGGAGGTATAACTATGGCTACACCTTC. The rearrangement uses TRBV28 and TRBJ1-2; D is undetermined. CDR1 and CDR2 from the germline V gene are MDHEN and SYDVKM. Trimming pared 1 base from V and 1 base from J, leaving 10 bases between. This CDR3 has 15 residues.

This sequence joins TRBV6-4 and TRBJ2-3; 8 bases match TRBD1. Germline loops: CDR1 MRHNA, CDR2 SNTAGT. The CDR3 extends over 14 amino acids. The junction had 4 bases not matched to a gene; V was cut back by 3 bases and J by 5 bases. The CDR3 here is CASSEDRAGDTQYF. Written as DNA, the CDR3 is TGTGCCAGCAGTGAGGACAGGGCGGGAGATACGCAGTATTTT.

The V and J genes are TRBV29-1 and TRBJ1-4, with 9 bases fitting TRBD1. From germline, CDR1 is SQVTM and CDR2 ANQGSEA. This CDR3 region has 13 residues. V shed 6 bases, J shed 5 bases, and the junction held 4 bases outside the gene matches. The DNA of the CDR3 is TGCAGCGTCACGACAGGGGGGAATGAAAAACTGTTTTTT. This translates into CSVTTGGNEKLFF.

V gene TRBV27 combines with J gene TRBJ1-2; possible D gene TRBD1, 6 bases. Germline CDR1 MNHEY, CDR2 SMNVEV (reference sequence). The CDR3 has 16 residues. Trimming removed 10 bases from V and 0 bases from J, with 21 bases in between. The CDR3 nucleotides are TGTGCCAAATGTATCCAAAAGGGGGAGCCTAACTATGGCTACACCTTC. Protein product: CAKCIQKGEPNYGYTF.

The DNA for the CDR3 is TGTGCCAGCAGCCCGGGAGAAGGCTCCTACAATGAGCAGTTCTTC. Translating it yields CASSPGEGSYNEQFF. The V and J genes are TRBV7-9 and TRBJ2-1; D possibly corresponds to TRBD2 (6 bases). V was pared by 5 bases and J by 0 bases, with 11 bases between. This CDR3 has 15 amino acids. The germline V gene encodes CDR1 SEHNR and CDR2 FQNEAQ (reference sequence). Drawing the rest from reference TRBV7-9 and TRBJ2-1, the complete variable domain is DTGVSQNPRHKITKRGQNVTFRCDPISEHNRLYWYRQTLGQGPEFLTYFQNEAQLEKSRLLSDRFSAERPKGSFSTLEIQRTEQGDSAMYLCASSPGEGSYNEQFFGPGTRLTVL.

The chain employs TRBV29-1 and TRBJ1-1; D is possibly TRBD1 (6 bases). The CDR3 sequence is 12 residues long. Deletions cut 7 bases from V and 6 bases from J, with 15 bases between. Germline values: CDR1 SQVTM, CDR2 ANQGSEA. The CDR3 region is CSARQVGAEAFF. CDR3 sequence (DNA): TGCAGCGCCAGACAGGTCGGCGCTGAAGCTTTCTTT.

V usage is TRBV7-9 and J usage is TRBJ1-1; D is perhaps TRBD1 (6 bases). CDR3 size: 14 residues. CDR1 SEHNR and CDR2 FQNEAQ come from the germline V gene (reference sequence). The V end lost 8 bases, the J end lost 4 bases, and 17 bases lay between the germline ends. For the CDR3, the DNA is TGTGCCAGCGGGGGCAGGAAAGCGACCACTGAAGCTTTCTTT. Encoded protein: CASGGRKATTEAFF. The full variable domain, its missing parts supplied by reference TRBV7-9 and TRBJ1-1, is DTGVSQNPRHKITKRGQNVTFRCDPISEHNRLYWYRQTLGQGPEFLTYFQNEAQLEKSRLLSDRFSAERPKGSFSTLEIQRTEQGDSAMYLCASGGRKATTEAFFGQGTRLTVV.

The genes are TRBV6-5 and TRBJ1-1, with D uncertain. The CDR3 covers 11 residues. Trimming cost V 8 bases and J 5 bases, with 9 bases left between them. Germline V gives CDR1 MNHEY, CDR2 SVGAGI. In DNA, the CDR3 is TGTGCCAGCGTGAAGGAGACTGAAGCTTTCTTT. Translating it yields CASVKETEAFF.

The V call is TRBV25-1, the J call TRBJ1-5; no clear D gene. The CDR3 loop spans 13 amino acids. Trimming cost V 4 bases and J 4 bases, with 8 bases left between them. The germline gives CDR1 MGHDK, CDR2 SYGVNS. As DNA, the CDR3 is TGTGCCAGCAGTGGTCAGGCAAATCAGCCCCAGCATTTT. Amino acid sequence: CASSGQANQPQHF.

The J gene is TRBJ2-1, the V gene TRBV7-9, with TRBD2 identical over 8 bases. The CDR3 is 19 residues long. Germline V lookup: CDR1 SEHNR, CDR2 FQNEAQ (reference sequence). V was pared by 5 bases and J by 2 bases, with 17 bases of the junction left unmatched. The CDR3 bases are TGTGCCAGCAGCCTGCTCCCGGGGGTTAGCGGGGCCACCTACAATGAGCAGTTCTTC. Translated, it gives CASSLLPGVSGATYNEQFF.

Here the CDR3 DNA reads TGTGCCACGACCCCGGGACAGGGAGTTAATGAGCAGTTCTTC. Residues: CATTPGQGVNEQFF. The chain has TRBV27 and TRBJ2-1; 9 bases are a match to TRBD1. CDR3 length: 14 amino acids. Germline V gene lookup returns CDR1 MNHEY and CDR2 SMNVEV (reference sequence). V trimming: 10 bases; J trimming: 7 bases; junction bases outside the gene matches: 11.

This clone turned up a few times. The chain has TRBV7-3 and TRBJ2-3; 12 bases line up with TRBD2. Trimming cost V 2 bases and J 3 bases; bases outside gene matches: 3. Germline CDR1 and CDR2: SGHTA and FQGTGA. This CDR3 has 16 residues. Written as DNA, the CDR3 is TGTGCCAGCAGCTTACTAGCGGGAGGGGAGACAGATACGCAGTATTTT. Translation gives CASSLLAGGETDTQYF.

The V and J genes are TRBV5-1 and TRBJ2-1; 13 bases line up with TRBD2. This CDR3 is built from 16 residues. Germline-derived CDR1 and CDR2 are SGHRS and YFSETQ. The V segment lost 6 bases and the J segment 10 bases; nucleotides outside the gene matches: 13. The CDR3 loop reads CASTEELAGGPREQFF. CDR3 in DNA: TGCGCCAGCACCGAAGAACTAGCGGGAGGGCCTCGGGAGCAGTTCTTC.

This clone was counted a few times. The V gene is TRBV19, the J gene TRBJ2-5; 14 positions agree with TRBD2. Germline values: CDR1 LNHDA, CDR2 SQIVND (reference sequence). The J segment lost 4 bases and the V segment lost 4 bases, leaving 5 bases of the junction unmatched. The CDR3 consists of 16 residues. In DNA form, the CDR3 reads TGTGCCAGTAGTACGGGACTAGCGGGAGCGGCAGAGACCCAGTACTTC. Translation gives CASSTGLAGAAETQYF.

V is TRBV6-4 and J is TRBJ2-1, with 10 bases matching TRBD2. There are 19 residues in the CDR3. Germline CDR1 and CDR2: MRHNA and SNTAGT. V trimming: 3 bases; J trimming: 7 bases; junction bases outside the gene matches: 18. This CDR3 is CASSEWENPSGSRLNEQFF. As DNA, the CDR3 is TGTGCCAGCAGTGAGTGGGAGAATCCTAGCGGGAGTAGGTTAAATGAGCAGTTCTTC.

V is TRBV19 and J is TRBJ2-1, with a weak D call TRBD2 (6 bases). The CDR3 sequence is 14 residues long. CDR1 and CDR2 (germline): LNHDA, SQIVND (reference sequence). The ends were cut back, 10 bases at V and 5 bases at J, with 18 bases in the middle. CDR3 region: CATLPGVADNEQFF. CDR3 in DNA: TGTGCCACCCTACCCGGGGTAGCGGACAATGAGCAGTTCTTC.

The rearrangement uses TRBV3-1 (or the pseudogene TRBV3-2) and TRBJ2-1; 12 bases are a match to TRBD2. The CDR3 totals 15 residues. The germline V gene has CDR1 LGHDT and CDR2 YNNKEL (reference sequence). Trimming took 6 bases from V and 7 from J; bases not matched to a gene: 7. CDR3 nucleotides: TGTGCCAGCAGACTAACTAGCGGGAGGAGTAATGAGCAGTTCTTC. It specifies CASRLTSGRSNEQFF.

V usage is TRBV18 and J usage is TRBJ2-3, with 11 bases matching TRBD1. Germline loops: CDR1 KGHSH, CDR2 LQKENI. The CDR3 sequence is 15 residues long. Germline trimming cut 6 bases from V and 4 bases from J; bases unmatched to any gene: 6. This CDR3 is CASSDGTGGPDTQYF. The CDR3 DNA sequence: TGTGCCAGCTCTGACGGGACAGGGGGGCCAGATACGCAGTATTTT.

CDR3: CASSPQQGTNEKLFF. In DNA form, the CDR3 reads TGTGCCAGCAGTCCCCAACAGGGGACGAATGAAAAACTGTTTTTT. The chain combines TRBV7-9 with TRBJ1-4; 7 bases map to TRBD1. CDR1 SEHNR and CDR2 FQNEAQ come from the germline V gene (reference sequence). Trimming took 6 bases from V and 5 from J; bases not matched to a gene: 9. The CDR3 spans 15 residues.

The rearrangement links TRBV28 to TRBJ2-1; the match to TRBD2 covers 10 bases. CDR3 length: 16 amino acids. V was pared by 4 bases and J by 9 bases, with 12 bases of the junction left unmatched. Germline values: CDR1 MDHEN, CDR2 SYDVKM. The CDR3 here is CASSSGLAVLTSEQFF. CDR3 DNA: TGTGCCAGCAGTTCCGGACTAGCGGTTCTAACCAGTGAGCAGTTCTTC.

The chain is built from TRBV28 and TRBJ2-3, with 7 bases that match TRBD2. The ends lost 3 bases at V and 0 bases at J; junction bases unmatched: 6. Looked up from germline, CDR1 is MDHEN and CDR2 is SYDVKM. The CDR3 consists of 16 residues. The CDR3: CASSFPSGVSTDTQYF. DNA for the CDR3: TGTGCCAGCAGTTTTCCTAGCGGAGTTAGCACAGATACGCAGTATTTT.

The gene calls are TRBV7-9 and TRBJ1-2; 7 bases are shared with TRBD1. Germline CDR1 is SEHNR and CDR2 is FQNEAQ (reference sequence). The CDR3 spans 15 residues. V shed 1 base and J 0 bases; nucleotides not matched to a gene: 2. The CDR3 sequence is CASSLGTGPNYGYTF. In DNA, the CDR3 is TGTGCCAGCAGCTTAGGGACAGGACCTAACTATGGCTACACCTTC.

This rearrangement joins TRBV6-5 to TRBJ2-7, with a weak D call TRBD1 (6 bases). Germline loops: CDR1 MNHEY, CDR2 SVGAGI. The CDR3 loop spans 15 amino acids. Trimming removed 0 bases from V and 7 bases from J, with 16 bases in between. CDR3 sequence (DNA): TGTGCCAGCAGTTACTCACAGGGATCTTGGGGGGAGCAGTACTTC. Translating gives CASSYSQGSWGEQYF.